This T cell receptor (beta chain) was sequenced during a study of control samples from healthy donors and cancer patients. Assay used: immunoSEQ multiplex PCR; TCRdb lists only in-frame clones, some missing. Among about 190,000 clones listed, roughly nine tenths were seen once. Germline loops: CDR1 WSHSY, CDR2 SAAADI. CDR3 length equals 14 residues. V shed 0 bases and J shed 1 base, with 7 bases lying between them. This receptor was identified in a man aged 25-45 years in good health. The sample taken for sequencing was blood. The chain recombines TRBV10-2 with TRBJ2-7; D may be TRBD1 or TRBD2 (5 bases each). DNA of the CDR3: TGCGCCAGCAGTGAGTCGTGGGGGTCCTACGAGCAGTACTTC. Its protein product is CASSESWGSYEQYF.